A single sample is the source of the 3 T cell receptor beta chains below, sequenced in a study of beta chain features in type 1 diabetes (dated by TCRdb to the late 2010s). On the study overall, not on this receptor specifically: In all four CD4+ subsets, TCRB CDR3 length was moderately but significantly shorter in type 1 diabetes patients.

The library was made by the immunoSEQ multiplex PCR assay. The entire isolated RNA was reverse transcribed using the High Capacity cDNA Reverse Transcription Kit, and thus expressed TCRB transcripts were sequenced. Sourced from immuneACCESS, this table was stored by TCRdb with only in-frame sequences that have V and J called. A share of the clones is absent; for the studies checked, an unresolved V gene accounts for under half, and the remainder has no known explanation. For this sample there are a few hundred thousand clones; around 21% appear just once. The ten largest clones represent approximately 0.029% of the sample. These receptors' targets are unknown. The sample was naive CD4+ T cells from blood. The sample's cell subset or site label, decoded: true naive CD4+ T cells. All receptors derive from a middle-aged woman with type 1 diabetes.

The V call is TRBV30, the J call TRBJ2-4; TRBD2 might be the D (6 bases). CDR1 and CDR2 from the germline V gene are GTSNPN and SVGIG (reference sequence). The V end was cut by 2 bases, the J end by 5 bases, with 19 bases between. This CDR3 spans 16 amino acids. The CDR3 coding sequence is TGTGCCTGGAGTTCGGGAGCCCTCCCCTTCGAAAACATTCAGTACTTC. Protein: CAWSSGALPFENIQYF.

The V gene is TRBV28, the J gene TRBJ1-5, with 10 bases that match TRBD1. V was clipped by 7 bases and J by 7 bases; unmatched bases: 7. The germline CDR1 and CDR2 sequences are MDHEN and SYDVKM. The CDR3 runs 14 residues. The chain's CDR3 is CASMTGGDGQPQHF. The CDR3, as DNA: TGTGCCAGCATGACAGGGGGCGACGGGCAGCCCCAGCATTTT.

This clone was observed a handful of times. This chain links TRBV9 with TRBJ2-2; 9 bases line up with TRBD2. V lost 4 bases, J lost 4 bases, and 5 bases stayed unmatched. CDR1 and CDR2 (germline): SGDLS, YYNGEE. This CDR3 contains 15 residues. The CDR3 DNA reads TGTGCCAGCAGCCCCCGACTAGCGGCCACCGGGGAGCTGTTTTTT. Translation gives CASSPRLAATGELFF.